These T cell receptor beta chains were read from a single sample in a study of Tregs in tolerant kidney transplant recipients. Some clones are missing from TCRdb's copy, which holds only in-frame ones; the method was immunoSEQ multiplex PCR. Found here are nearly 15,000 clones, around four fifths of them singletons; the top ten hold roughly 1.8%. The sample here was Tregs from blood, taken before the transplant. These receptors all stem from a human donor who received a combined kidney and bone marrow transplant. Both conserved end residues are part of each CDR3. The D gene is left open where the match is weak. A row's size may be missing; if present it is once, few, many or a size class.

>TRBJ1-2|-|-|13|TRBV7-8
CASSLDRDYGYTF
TGTGCCAGCAGCTTAGACAGGGACTATGGCTACACCTTC
>TRBJ1-3|-|TRBD1|17|TRBV15
CATSVMRTGAFGNTIYF
TGTGCCACCAGCGTTATGAGGACAGGGGCTTTCGGAAACACCATATATTTT
>TRBJ2-2|-|TRBD2|13|TRBV6-5
CASQGGHTGELFF
TGTGCCAGCCAGGGAGGGCACACCGGGGAGCTGTTTTTT
>TRBJ2-3|-|-|14|TRBV14
CASSLRPDTDTQYF
TGTGCCAGCAGCCTGCGGCCTGATACAGATACGCAGTATTTT
>TRBJ2-6|-|-|16|TRBV27
CASSLGSLSGANVLTF
TGTGCCAGCAGTTTGGGCAGCCTCTCTGGGGCCAACGTCCTGACTTTC
>TRBJ2-5|-|-|15|TRBV2
CASRATRWAQETQYF
TGTGCCAGCAGAGCGACTAGGTGGGCCCAAGAGACCCAGTACTTC
>TRBJ1-1|-|TRBD1|19|TRBV28
CASSRTGLPLGQGNTEAFF
TGTGCCAGCAGTCGGACAGGGCTCCCGTTAGGGCAGGGGAACACTGAAGCTTTCTTT
>TRBJ1-1|-|-|14|TRBV5-1
CASSLVAGVAEAFF
TGCGCCAGCAGCTTGGTGGCAGGGGTCGCTGAAGCTTTCTTT
>TRBJ1-1|few|-|14|TRBV19
CASSMGRLETEAFF
TGTGCCAGTAGTATGGGGCGGTTAGAGACTGAAGCTTTCTTT
>TRBJ2-2|-|TRBD1|16|TRBV5-4
CASSLGQGINTGELFF
TGTGCCAGCAGCTTGGGACAGGGGATAAACACCGGGGAGCTGTTTTTT
>TRBJ2-3|-|-|15|TRBV15
CATSRVAGSTDTQYF
TGTGCCACCAGCAGAGTGGCAGGCAGCACAGATACGCAGTATTTT
>TRBJ2-1|-|TRBD2|15|TRBV28
CASSAPGGPYNEQFF
TGTGCCAGCAGTGCCCCGGGGGGTCCCTACAATGAGCAGTTCTTC
>TRBJ2-1|-|TRBD2|16|TRBV5-1
CASSTELAGGYNEQFF
TGCGCCAGCAGCACAGAACTAGCGGGGGGGTACAATGAGCAGTTCTTC
>TRBJ1-6|few|-|14|TRBV6-5
CASSRDTADSPLHF
TGTGCCAGCAGCCGAGACACGGCAGATTCACCCCTCCACTTT
>TRBJ1-2|once|TRBD1|13|TRBV6-6
CASTKQGAPGYTF
TGTGCCAGCACCAAACAGGGGGCGCCTGGCTACACCTTC
>TRBJ2-3|-|-|11|TRBV6-6
CASSSPDTQYF
TGTGCCAGCAGCTCCCCAGATACGCAGTATTTT
>TRBJ1-1|-|-|13|TRBV27
CASSILRGAEAFF
TGTGCCAGCAGTATCCTTCGAGGAGCTGAAGCTTTCTTT
>TRBJ1-1|-|TRBD1|13|TRBV18
CASSPGQGAEAFF
TGTGCCAGCTCACCGGGACAGGGGGCCGAAGCTTTCTTT
>TRBJ2-5|-|-|13|TRBV27
CASSRSLEETQYF
TGTGCCAGCAGTAGGAGCCTAGAAGAGACCCAGTACTTC
>TRBJ2-2|-|TRBD1|14|TRBV6-5
CASRLTGFTGELFF
TGTGCCAGCAGACTGACAGGGTTTACCGGGGAGCTGTTTTTT